The 20 T cell receptor beta chains in this list originate from one sample, sequenced in a study of blood T cells in healthy people across ages. Next came a second PCR, run for about 6 to 12 cycles, which used a sample-barcoded 5' primer along with a J-beta primer mix. TCRdb passed the 5' RACE reads through MiXCR, listing each CDR3 protein once. Of 850,000 or so distinct CDR3 sequences listed, around 30% are singletons. Sequencing was performed on blood. Receptors originate from a woman of 80 years or more in good health.

This clonotype turned up a few times. The rearrangement links TRBV6-2 or TRBV6-3 to TRBJ1-2; weak D call: TRBD1 (5 bases). The CDR3 loop spans 18 amino acids. The V gene lost 4 bases and the J gene lost 3 bases, with 24 bases spanning the gap. Germline V gene sequence: CDR1 MNHEY, CDR2 SVGEGT. The CDR3 DNA is TGTGCCAGCAGTTTTTCCCCTACTTCAGGGTTCCAGGACTATGGCTACACCTTC. Translation gives CASSFSPTSGFQDYGYTF.

This clonotype has ten or more counts. CDR3 amino acids: CASSESTRPSGYTF. CDR3 in DNA: TGTGCCAGCAGTGAATCGACACGTCCTAGCGGCTACACCTTC. The chain has TRBV25-1 and TRBJ1-2; no definite D call. The length of the CDR3 is 14 residues. V lost 1 base and J lost 8, with 14 bases in between. The germline V gene has CDR1 MGHDK and CDR2 SYGVNS.

This clonotype was detected many times. The chain employs TRBV9 and TRBJ2-1; TRBD2 agrees at 14 bases. The germline CDR1 and CDR2 sequences are SGDLS and YYNGEE. The CDR3 totals 18 residues. J was trimmed by 6 bases and V by 1 base; bases with no gene match: 9. This CDR3 reads CASSVPPGGLAGANEQFF. The DNA for the CDR3 is TGTGCCAGCAGCGTACCCCCGGGGGGACTAGCGGGGGCCAATGAGCAGTTCTTC.

This clonotype came up many times. The chain couples TRBV11-2 to TRBJ2-1; 9 bases map to TRBD1. Germline values: CDR1 SGHAT, CDR2 FQNNGV. Trimming took 4 bases from V and 4 from J; bases not matched to a gene: 11. The CDR3 runs to 17 residues. CDR3 region: CASSSRGGTGSYNEQFF. The CDR3 coding sequence is TGTGCCAGCAGCTCCAGGGGGGGGACAGGGAGTTACAATGAGCAGTTCTTC.

Many counts were recorded for this clonotype. The chain recombines TRBV6-2 or TRBV6-3 with TRBJ1-4, with D possibly TRBD1 on 5 matching bases. The CDR3 spans 15 residues. The V gene's germline CDR1 is MNHEY and CDR2 SVGEGT. Trimming took off 6 bases at V and 0 bases at J, with 11 bases between the two ends. The CDR3 DNA follows: TGTGCCAGCAGGGACAAGACTGCAACTAATGAAAAACTGTTTTTT. Protein: CASRDKTATNEKLFF.

This clonotype was detected ten times or more. The chain carries TRBV6-5 and TRBJ1-2; TRBD1 matches at 10 bases. From germline, CDR1 is MNHEY and CDR2 SVGAGI. With V trimmed by 6 bases and J by 6 bases, 7 bases remained unmatched. CDR3 length: 14 amino acids. CDR3 sequence (DNA): TGTGCCAGCAGGCGGACAGGGGGGGTACATGGCTACACCTTC. It yields the protein CASRRTGGVHGYTF.

This clonotype was seen just once. A read error may explain this, as a much larger clone is one base away. The V gene is TRBV25-1, the J gene TRBJ2-3; TRBD1 is a possible D gene (6 bases). Germline V gene lookup returns CDR1 MGHDK and CDR2 SYGVNS. The CDR3 contains 13 residues. Here the CDR3 reads CASSATGTGTQYF. CDR3 bases: TGTGCCAGCAGTGCGACAGGCACAGGTACGCAGTATTTT. Using reference TRBV25-1 and TRBJ2-3 for the parts outside the CDR3, the full variable domain is EADIYQTPRYLVIGTGKKITLECSQTMGHDKMYWYQQDPGMELHLIHYSYGVNSTEKGDLSSESTVSRIRTEHFPLTLESARPSHTSQYLCASSATGTGTQYFGPGTRLTVL.

Points on this clonotype: This may come from a read error, since a much larger clone is one base off. This sequence joins TRBV4-1 and TRBJ2-1; no clear D gene. The CDR3 has 13 residues. Germline CDR1 reads MGHRA; CDR2 reads YSYEKL. The CDR3 DNA is TGCGCCATCAGCCTGACCCTCTACAATGAGCAGTTCTTC. Amino acids: CAISLTLYNEQFF.

A single count supports this clonotype. J is TRBJ1-2 and V is TRBV6-5, with D hard to call. V lost 0 bases and J lost 4, with 15 bases in between. The CDR3 has 16 amino acids. The V gene's germline CDR1 is MNHEY and CDR2 SVGAGI. As DNA, the CDR3 is TGTGCCAGCAGTTACTCCCAACCGAGGACTAGCTATGGCTACACCTTC. Protein: CASSYSQPRTSYGYTF.

This clonotype occurred a few times. V is TRBV6-2 or TRBV6-3 and J is TRBJ1-5; a possible D gene is TRBD1 (6 bases). Looked up from germline, CDR1 is MNHEY and CDR2 is SVGEGT. Between the trimmed V and J ends, which lost 7 bases and 7 bases, there was a span of 17 bases. The CDR3 contains 14 residues. CDR3 region: CASNPGGRVQPQHF. CDR3 bases: TGTGCCAGCAACCCTGGGGGGCGCGTACAGCCCCAGCATTTT.

This clonotype has just a few counts. The V and J genes are TRBV29-1 and TRBJ1-1; D ambiguous. From germline, CDR1 is SQVTM and CDR2 ANQGSEA. This CDR3 is built from 13 residues. V was shortened by 3 bases and J by 2 bases, with 10 bases between the two germline ends. The CDR3 reads CSVESEPNTEAFF. Written as DNA, the CDR3 is TGCAGCGTTGAGTCAGAACCTAACACTGAAGCTTTCTTT.

This rearrangement joins TRBV10-3 to TRBJ2-2; D not resolved. V lost 10 bases and J 6 bases, leaving 12 bases between the germline ends. The germline gives CDR1 ENHRY, CDR2 SYGVKD. This CDR3 is 12 amino acids long. The CDR3 sequence is CATAFRAGELFF. The CDR3 DNA is TGTGCCACAGCGTTCCGGGCCGGGGAGCTGTTTTTT.

With respect to this clonotype: Since a much larger clone is just one base distant, this may be a read error. V gene TRBV20-1 combines with J gene TRBJ2-7; TRBD1 matches at 11 bases. Per the germline V gene, CDR1 is DFQATT and CDR2 is SNEGSKA (reference sequence). V lost 6 bases, J lost 3 bases, and 7 bases stayed unmatched. The CDR3 runs 14 residues. CDR3 in amino acids: CSAGQGAGVYEQYF. The CDR3 DNA follows: TGCAGTGCCGGACAGGGGGCGGGGGTCTACGAGCAGTACTTC.

In the case of this clonotype: A much larger clone lies a single base off, so this may be a read error. The chain uses TRBV5-1 and TRBJ2-1; D may be TRBD1 (6 bases). The CDR3 has 14 amino acids. The germline gives CDR1 SGHRS, CDR2 YFSETQ. The CDR3 spells CASSPGQNYNGQFF. The DNA of the CDR3 is TGCGCCAGCAGCCCTGGACAGAACTACAATGGGCAGTTCTTC.

This clonotype was found a few times. V and J are TRBV7-9 and TRBJ1-4; D not certain. The CDR3 extends over 15 amino acids. Deletions cut 2 bases from V and 8 bases from J, with 15 bases between. Per the germline V gene, CDR1 is SEHNR and CDR2 is FQNEAQ (reference sequence). The CDR3 DNA reads as TGTGCCAGCAGCTTACACCAGACCGAGGGAGAAAAACTGTTTTTT. Translated, it gives CASSLHQTEGEKLFF.

A note on this clonotype: This clone may be a read error of a much larger clone one base away. The V gene is TRBV12-3 or TRBV12-4, the J gene TRBJ2-1, with TRBD1 matching over 8 bases. There are 15 residues in the CDR3. The V segment lost 2 bases and the J segment 13 bases; nucleotides outside the gene matches: 13. The CDR3 reads CASSLQGALRETQFF. The CDR3 DNA sequence: TGTGCCAGCAGTTTACAGGGGGCGCTTCGGGAGACCCAGTTCTTC.

This clonotype was recorded many times. The chain recombines TRBV10-3 with TRBJ1-2; 9 bases agree with TRBD1. In germline, CDR1 is ENHRY, CDR2 SYGVKD. Trimming cost V 0 bases and J 6 bases; bases outside gene matches: 23. The CDR3 contains 21 residues. DNA for the CDR3: TGTGCCATCAGTGAGTCGAAGGCCGGTCATCCGGGACAGGGTTGGGCTAATGGCTACACCTTC. Protein: CAISESKAGHPGQGWANGYTF.

In its sample, this clonotype was seen many times. The V and J genes are TRBV7-2 and TRBJ2-7; 8 positions agree with TRBD2. This CDR3 has 14 residues. Looked up from germline, CDR1 is SGHTA and CDR2 is FQGNSA. V was pared by 3 bases and J by 4 bases, with 5 bases of the junction left unmatched. The CDR3 coding sequence is TGTGCCAGCAGCTTTGGGCTAGCGGGTTACGAGCAGTACTTC. As protein: CASSFGLAGYEQYF.

V is TRBV3-1 and J is TRBJ1-1; 7 bases are shared with TRBD1. Germline loops: CDR1 LGHDT, CDR2 YNNKEL (reference sequence). The CDR3 is made up of 16 amino acids. V shed 4 bases, J shed 5 bases, and the junction held 13 bases outside the gene matches. DNA for the CDR3: TGTGCCAGCAGCCGATTGTCGGGACAGCGGAATACTGAAGCTTTCTTT. It yields the protein CASSRLSGQRNTEAFF.

This clonotype was counted only a few times. This may arise from a read error, as a much more abundant clone is one base away. The V and J genes are TRBV20-1 and TRBJ2-3; D is ambiguous. The germline gives CDR1 DFQATT, CDR2 SNEGSKA (reference sequence). The CDR3 extends over 15 amino acids. Trimming removed 3 bases at V and 4 bases at J, with 17 bases between. This CDR3 reads CSASDPRRPADTQYF. As DNA, the CDR3 is TGCAGTGCTAGTGACCCCCGGCGACCCGCAGATACGCAGTATTTT.